This entry is about one T cell receptor (beta chain). Its cognate antigen is unknown. These data belong to a study of T cell repertoires in cytomegalovirus infection. Overall study context: Public TCR beta signatures were indicative of both CMV infection and a matching HLA type.

The V end was cut by 6 bases, the J end by 7 bases, with 16 bases between. Germline values: CDR1 LNHDA, CDR2 SQIVND (reference sequence). The CDR3 is made up of 14 amino acids. A single record per CDR3 protein comes from TCRdb applying MiXCR to the reads. Here the sample spans around 900,000 distinct CDR3 sequences, 31% being singletons. This receptor was taken from a human donor in good health (CMV status not recorded). Some clones in this sample may be carry-over from other donors' samples. The chain carries TRBV19 and TRBJ1-5; perhaps TRBD1 as D (6 bases). Specimen: cultured CD8+ T cells from PBMCs, collected from culture after CMV antigen stimulation. CDR3 nucleotide sequence: TGTGCCAGTAGCCCAAAGGGGGGGTGGCAGCCCCAGCATTTT. It translates to CASSPKGGWQPQHF.